The source of this T cell receptor (beta chain) is a study of OX40 agonist ivuxolimab in advanced cancers. Worth noting for this clone: Its target is not known.

Overall study findings and caveats: Mean expanded clone counts were higher in CD8+ than CD4+ T cells.

The V end lost 4 bases, the J end lost 1 base, and 11 bases lay between the germline ends. This CDR3 contains 14 residues. From germline, CDR1 is MNHNS and CDR2 SASEGT. It was autoimmune disease history or systemic immunosuppression that excluded patients. TCRdb's copy holds only in-frame clones and misses some; the assay was immunoSEQ multiplex PCR. The repertoire holds around 63,000 clones, with around 90% as singletons. The sequencing used CD4+ or CD8+ T cells sorted from blood, collected in a trial of the OX40 agonist ivuxolimab. This chain uses TRBV6-1 with TRBJ2-7; a possible D gene is TRBD1 (6 bases). The TCR sequence derives from an adult with an advanced solid tumor such as melanoma, head and neck, liver or kidney cancer. The CDR3 region has the DNA TGTGCCAGCAGTGGGAACAGGGCGTCCTACGAGCAGTACTTC. Protein: CASSGNRASYEQYF.